This T cell receptor beta chain was sequenced for a study of chemoradiotherapy in HPV16-positive cancers. Whole-study results and caveats: HPV-responsive T-cell expansion during chemoradiotherapy was linked to improved recurrence-free survival in HPV16-positive patients.

Here immunoSEQ multiplex PCR was the method, and the copy in TCRdb shows in-frame clones only, minus some. The sample has about 25,000 clones; approximately 94% are singletons. V lost 6 bases, J lost 3 bases, and 17 bases lay in between. CDR3 length: 15 residues. The germline V gene has CDR1 SNHLY and CDR2 FYNNEI. Points on this clone: Its antigen remains unknown.

This specimen was collected from a patient who underwent chemoradiotherapy. The chain joins TRBV2 to TRBJ1-1; D perhaps matches TRBD1 (5 bases). The sequence was obtained from a human donor with HPV-associated anogenital cancer. The CDR3 DNA sequence: TGTGCCAGCAGCGCCCTTGGGGGAAGCTACACTGAAGCTTTCTTT. Translation: CASSALGGSYTEAFF.